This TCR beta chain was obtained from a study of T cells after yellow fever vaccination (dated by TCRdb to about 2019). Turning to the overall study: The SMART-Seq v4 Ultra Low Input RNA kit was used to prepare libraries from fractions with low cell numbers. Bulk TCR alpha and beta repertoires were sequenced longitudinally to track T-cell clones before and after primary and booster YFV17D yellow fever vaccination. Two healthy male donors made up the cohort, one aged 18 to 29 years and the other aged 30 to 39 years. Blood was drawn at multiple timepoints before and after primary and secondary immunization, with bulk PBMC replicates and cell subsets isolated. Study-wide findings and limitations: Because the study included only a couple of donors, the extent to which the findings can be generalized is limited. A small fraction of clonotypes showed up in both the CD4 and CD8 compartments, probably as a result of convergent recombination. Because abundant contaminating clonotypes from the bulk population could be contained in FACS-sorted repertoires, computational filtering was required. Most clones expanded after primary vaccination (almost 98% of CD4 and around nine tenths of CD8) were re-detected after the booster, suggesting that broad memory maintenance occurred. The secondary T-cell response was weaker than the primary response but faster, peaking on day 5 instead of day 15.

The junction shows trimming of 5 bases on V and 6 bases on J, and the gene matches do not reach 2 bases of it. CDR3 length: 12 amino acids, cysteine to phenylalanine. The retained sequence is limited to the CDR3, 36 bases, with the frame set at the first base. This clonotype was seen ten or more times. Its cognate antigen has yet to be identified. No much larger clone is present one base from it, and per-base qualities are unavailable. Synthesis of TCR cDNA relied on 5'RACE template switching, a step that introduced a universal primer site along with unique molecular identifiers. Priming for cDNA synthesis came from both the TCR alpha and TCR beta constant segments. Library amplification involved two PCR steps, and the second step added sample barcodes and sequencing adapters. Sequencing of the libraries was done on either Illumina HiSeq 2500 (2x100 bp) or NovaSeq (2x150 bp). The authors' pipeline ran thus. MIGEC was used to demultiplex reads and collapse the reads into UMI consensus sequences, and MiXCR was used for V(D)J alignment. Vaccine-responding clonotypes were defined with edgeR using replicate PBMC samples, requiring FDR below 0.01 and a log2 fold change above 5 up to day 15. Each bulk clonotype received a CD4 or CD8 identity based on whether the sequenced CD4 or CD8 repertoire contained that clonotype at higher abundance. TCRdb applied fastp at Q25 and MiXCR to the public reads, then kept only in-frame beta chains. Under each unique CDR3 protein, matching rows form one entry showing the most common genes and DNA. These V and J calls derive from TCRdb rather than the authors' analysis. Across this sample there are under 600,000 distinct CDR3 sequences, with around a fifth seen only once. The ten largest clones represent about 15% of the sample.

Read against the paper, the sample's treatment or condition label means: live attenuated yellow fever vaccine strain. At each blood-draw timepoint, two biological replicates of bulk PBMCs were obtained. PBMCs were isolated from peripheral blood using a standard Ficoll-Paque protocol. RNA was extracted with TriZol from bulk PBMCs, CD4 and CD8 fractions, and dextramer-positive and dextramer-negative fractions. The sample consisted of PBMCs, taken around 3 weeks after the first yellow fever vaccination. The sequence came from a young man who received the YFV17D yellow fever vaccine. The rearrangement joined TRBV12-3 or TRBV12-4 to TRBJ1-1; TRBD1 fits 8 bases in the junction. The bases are TGTGCCAGCAGTCGACAGGGGTCTGAAGCTTTCTTT. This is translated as CASSRQGSEAFF.